This T cell receptor beta chain was recorded in a study of blood T cell repertoires in COVID-19. Study-wide background: T cells, B-cell-depleted T cells, or PBMCs supplied cDNA or gDNA.

Only in-frame clones appear in the TCRdb table, and some are missing; sequencing was by immunoSEQ multiplex PCR. The profile shows some 490,000 clones, around 85% of them singletons. The CDR3 runs to 20 residues. With 4 bases clipped from V and 1 base from J, the junction kept 18 bases outside the gene matches. Per germline, CDR1 MNHEY and CDR2 SMNVEV (reference sequence). The sequencing input was peripheral blood. This chain links TRBV27 with TRBJ2-3; TRBD2 agrees at 9 bases. This sequence originates from a human donor in a cohort sampled during active COVID-19. The CDR3 is CASSSTTSGPPPFGTDTQYF. The CDR3 nucleotides read TGTGCCAGCAGTTCCACGACTAGCGGCCCCCCCCCTTTCGGCACAGATACGCAGTATTTT.